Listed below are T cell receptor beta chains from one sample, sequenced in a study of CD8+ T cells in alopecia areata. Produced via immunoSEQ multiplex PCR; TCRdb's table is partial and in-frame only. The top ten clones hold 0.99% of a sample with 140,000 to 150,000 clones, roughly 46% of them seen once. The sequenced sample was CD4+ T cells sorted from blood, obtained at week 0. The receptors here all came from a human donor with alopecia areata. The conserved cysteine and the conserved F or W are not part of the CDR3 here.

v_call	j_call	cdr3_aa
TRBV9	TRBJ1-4	ASSAELGGTGDEKLF
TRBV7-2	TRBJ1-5	ASSLARHGDQPQH
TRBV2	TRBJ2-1	ASSYGLAELYNEQF
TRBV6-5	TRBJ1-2	ASRPSGEGVRGYT
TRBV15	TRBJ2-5	ATSRDAEETQY
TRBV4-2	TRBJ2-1	ASSPNRRGQF
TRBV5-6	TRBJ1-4	ASSGGRGEKLF
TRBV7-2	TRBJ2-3	ASSLRFADTQY
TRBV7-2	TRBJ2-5	ASSLRGVTQY
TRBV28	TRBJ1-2	ASSLASLD
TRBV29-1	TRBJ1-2	SVDRGNYGYT
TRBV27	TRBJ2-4	ASSLSRTNRGNIQY
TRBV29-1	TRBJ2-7	SAFPTHRPIYEQY
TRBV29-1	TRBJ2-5	SVKVGQVRDETQY
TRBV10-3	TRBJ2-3	AISEGQGTTDTQY
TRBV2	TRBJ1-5	ASSEAGRGNQPQH
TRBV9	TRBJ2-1	ASSVTSGRVDEQF
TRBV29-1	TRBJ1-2	SVSQNYNYGYT
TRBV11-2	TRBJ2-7	ASSFATPAYEQY
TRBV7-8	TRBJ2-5	ASSPLAGGLRQETQY
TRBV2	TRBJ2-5	ASSDLVGTQY
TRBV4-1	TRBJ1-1	ASSQDRLVTEAF
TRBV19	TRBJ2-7	ASSPSAVLIYEQY
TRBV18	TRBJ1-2	ASSPDGDYGYT
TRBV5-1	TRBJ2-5	ASSLTGGGSTQY
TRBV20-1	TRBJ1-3	SARFGNTIY
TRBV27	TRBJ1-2	ASSHSGGSYGYT
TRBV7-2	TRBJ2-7	ASSRRTGSSYEQY
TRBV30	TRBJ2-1	AWSVLVNEQF
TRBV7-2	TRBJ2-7	ASSLQREAGEQY
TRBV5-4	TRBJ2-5	ASRSRWQETQY
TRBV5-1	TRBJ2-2	ASSLEGVTGELF
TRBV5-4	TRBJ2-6	ASSLAGAGANVLT
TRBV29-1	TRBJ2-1	SVKRGWSGDYNEQF
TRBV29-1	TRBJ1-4	SVARGNNEKLF
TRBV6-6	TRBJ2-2	ASRNTGELF
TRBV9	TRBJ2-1	ASSEGLAGGEQF
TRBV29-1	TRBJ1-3	SVEAPRQGKDTIY
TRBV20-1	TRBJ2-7	SARLLYEQY